This T cell receptor (beta chain) was identified in a study of blood T cell repertoires in COVID-19. Looking at the study overall: Samples taken during acute and convalescent COVID-19 were collected in the United States, Italy and Spain. Sample material is recorded as cDNA or gDNA derived from T cells, B-cell-depleted T cells, or PBMCs.

The CDR3 extends over 15 amino acids. In germline, CDR1 is SGHRS, CDR2 YFSETQ. V shed 4 bases and J 1 base; nucleotides not matched to a gene: 4. Original data processing: Reference gene primer amplification yielded estimated nucleated cell counts. Clones were read by immunoSEQ multiplex PCR, and TCRdb kept only the in-frame ones, dropping some. V and J calls and clone size are given by that table; D and trimming were obtained from the DNA. The sample gives roughly 380,000 clones, about 92% of which show up once; just under 4% is in the top ten. Sequenced sample: peripheral blood. This sequence joins TRBV5-1 and TRBJ2-2; 7 bases agree with TRBD2. This receptor was taken from a woman between 55 and 75 years old with COVID-19, enrolled during active disease. CDR3 region: CASSIGGGNTGELFF. The CDR3 DNA sequence: TGCGCCAGCAGCATCGGCGGGGGGAACACCGGGGAGCTGTTTTTT.